This is a list of T cell receptor beta chains from one sample in a study of blood T cell repertoires in COVID-19. Sequenced by immunoSEQ multiplex PCR; TCRdb stores in-frame clones only, minus some. This sample has around 78,000 clones, with approximately 90% found just once. Sequencing was done on a sample of PBMCs or T cells enriched from blood (not recorded which). Every receptor here comes from a woman aged 45 to 65 with acute COVID-19. Each CDR3 is given with its conserved first and last residue. D genes are given only for firm matches. A clone size is listed for some rows: how often the clone was seen (once, few, many), or a class if it is expanded.

clone_size: NA; d_call: NA; j_call: TRBJ1-2; v_call: TRBV28; cdr3_nt: TGTGCCAGCAGCACCACAGGAGTCTTTGGCTACACCTTC; cdr3_aa: CASSTTGVFGYTF
clone_size: few; d_call: TRBD2; j_call: TRBJ2-7; v_call: TRBV10-3; cdr3_nt: TGTGCCATCAGTTCCGGGACTACCGTTGACGAGCAGTACTTC; cdr3_aa: CAISSGTTVDEQYF
clone_size: NA; d_call: NA; j_call: TRBJ1-1; v_call: TRBV7-9; cdr3_nt: TGTGCCAGCAGCTTAGCCCAGACCCCGGGCACTGAAGCTTTCTTT; cdr3_aa: CASSLAQTPGTEAFF
clone_size: few; d_call: TRBD1; j_call: TRBJ1-2; v_call: TRBV7-2; cdr3_nt: TGTGCCAGCAGCTTAATAGGGGGCTCAGGCTACACCTTC; cdr3_aa: CASSLIGGSGYTF
clone_size: NA; d_call: TRBD1; j_call: TRBJ2-3; v_call: TRBV5-1; cdr3_nt: TGCGCCAGCAGCTTGGGGGACAGGGTAACAGATACGCAGTATTTT; cdr3_aa: CASSLGDRVTDTQYF
clone_size: NA; d_call: TRBD2; j_call: TRBJ2-1; v_call: TRBV18; cdr3_nt: TGTGCCAGCTCACTTACTGGGACTAGCGGGAGTGATGAGCAGTTCTTC; cdr3_aa: CASSLTGTSGSDEQFF
clone_size: NA; d_call: NA; j_call: TRBJ2-7; v_call: TRBV10-3; cdr3_nt: TGTGCCATCAGTCTACAGGGATCAGCCTACGAGCAGTACTTC; cdr3_aa: CAISLQGSAYEQYF
clone_size: few; d_call: TRBD1; j_call: TRBJ2-7; v_call: TRBV23-1; cdr3_nt: TGCGCCAGCAGTCAATACGGGACAGGGAGCGAGCAGTACTTC; cdr3_aa: CASSQYGTGSEQYF
clone_size: NA; d_call: NA; j_call: TRBJ2-1; v_call: TRBV7-2; cdr3_nt: TGTGCCAGCAGCCTTAGCGTTTATGAGCAGTTCTTC; cdr3_aa: CASSLSVYEQFF
clone_size: NA; d_call: NA; j_call: TRBJ2-1; v_call: TRBV10-3; cdr3_nt: TGTGCCATCAGAGGGGGGGCAGAGCAGTTCTTC; cdr3_aa: CAIRGGAEQFF
clone_size: NA; d_call: TRBD1; j_call: TRBJ1-4; v_call: TRBV15; cdr3_nt: TGTGCCACCAGCAGACAGACAGGGGGCGTTGAAAAACTGTTTTTT; cdr3_aa: CATSRQTGGVEKLFF
clone_size: NA; d_call: NA; j_call: TRBJ2-3; v_call: TRBV7-8; cdr3_nt: TGTGCCAGCAGCTTAGATATCTCCAGGTGGGATACGCAGTATTTT; cdr3_aa: CASSLDISRWDTQYF
clone_size: NA; d_call: TRBD2; j_call: TRBJ2-7; v_call: TRBV7-8; cdr3_nt: TGTGCCAGCAACCCGGTGGTAGCGGGAGGGCCTAACGAGCAGTACTTC; cdr3_aa: CASNPVVAGGPNEQYF
clone_size: NA; d_call: TRBD2; j_call: TRBJ2-5; v_call: TRBV14; cdr3_nt: TGTGCCAGCAGCCAAGTTCGGGAGGGGACCCAGTACTTC; cdr3_aa: CASSQVREGTQYF
clone_size: NA; d_call: TRBD1; j_call: TRBJ1-1; v_call: TRBV18; cdr3_nt: TGTGCCAGCTCACACCGGGACAGGGCAGTATCCTCTTTGAACACTGAAGCTTTCTTT; cdr3_aa: CASSHRDRAVSSLNTEAFF
clone_size: NA; d_call: NA; j_call: TRBJ2-5; v_call: TRBV7-2; cdr3_nt: TGTGCCAGCAGCCCCGGACAGTCCTCGGAGACCCAGTACTTC; cdr3_aa: CASSPGQSSETQYF
clone_size: NA; d_call: NA; j_call: TRBJ1-4; v_call: TRBV18; cdr3_nt: TGTGCCAGCTCACCAAATCCGGGGGGAGATGAAAAACTGTTTTTT; cdr3_aa: CASSPNPGGDEKLFF
clone_size: NA; d_call: TRBD2; j_call: TRBJ2-2; v_call: TRBV2; cdr3_nt: TGTGCCAGCCTTCCGGGACTAGCGCGCACCGGGGAGCTGTTTTTT; cdr3_aa: CASLPGLARTGELFF
clone_size: few; d_call: TRBD1; j_call: TRBJ2-7; v_call: TRBV6-5; cdr3_nt: TGTGCCAGCAGGCGCGTGACAGGGGGAGGCTACGAGCAGTACTTC; cdr3_aa: CASRRVTGGGYEQYF
clone_size: once; d_call: NA; j_call: TRBJ1-6; v_call: TRBV11-2; cdr3_nt: TGTGCCAGCAGCTTGGGTCTACGGGACATCGGGAATTCACCCCTCCACTTT; cdr3_aa: CASSLGLRDIGNSPLHF
clone_size: NA; d_call: TRBD2; j_call: TRBJ2-7; v_call: TRBV7-2; cdr3_nt: TGTGCCAGCAGCTTACGAGCGGGAGGGCGCGAGCAGTACTTC; cdr3_aa: CASSLRAGGREQYF
clone_size: NA; d_call: NA; j_call: TRBJ1-6; v_call: TRBV18; cdr3_nt: TGTGCCAGCTCTACCTATAATTCACCCCTCCACTTT; cdr3_aa: CASSTYNSPLHF
clone_size: NA; d_call: NA; j_call: TRBJ1-1; v_call: TRBV3-1/TRBV3-2; cdr3_nt: TGTGCCAGCAGCCAACGGACAGTGAACACTGAAGCTTTCTTT; cdr3_aa: CASSQRTVNTEAFF